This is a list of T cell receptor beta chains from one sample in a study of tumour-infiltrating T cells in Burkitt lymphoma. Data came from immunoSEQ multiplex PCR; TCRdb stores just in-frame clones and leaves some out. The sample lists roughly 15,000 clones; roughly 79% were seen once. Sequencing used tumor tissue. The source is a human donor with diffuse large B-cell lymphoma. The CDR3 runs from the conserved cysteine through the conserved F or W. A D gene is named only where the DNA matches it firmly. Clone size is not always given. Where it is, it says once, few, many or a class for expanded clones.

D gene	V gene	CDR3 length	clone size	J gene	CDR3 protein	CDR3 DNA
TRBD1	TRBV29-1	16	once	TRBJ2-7	CSVERGVGTGTGEQYF	TGCAGCGTTGAACGCGGAGTGGGCACAGGGACAGGCGAGCAGTACTTC
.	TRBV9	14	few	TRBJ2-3	CASSLEGSTDTQYF	TGTGCCAGCAGCTTGGAAGGGAGTACAGATACGCAGTATTTT
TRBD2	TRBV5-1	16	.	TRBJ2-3	CASSLGLAVGTDTQYF	TGCGCCAGCAGCTTGGGACTAGCGGTAGGCACAGATACGCAGTATTTT
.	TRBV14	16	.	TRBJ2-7	CASSQVDSSGYYEQYF	TGTGCCAGCAGCCAAGTCGACAGCTCCGGTTACTACGAGCAGTACTTC
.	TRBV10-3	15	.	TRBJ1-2	CAISVGAGSDYGYTF	TGTGCCATCAGTGTAGGGGCCGGGTCGGACTATGGCTACACCTTC
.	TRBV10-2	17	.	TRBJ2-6	CASSGGALPSGANVLTF	TGCGCCAGCAGTGGGGGGGCACTTCCCTCTGGGGCCAACGTCCTGACTTTC
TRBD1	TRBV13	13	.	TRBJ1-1	CASSLGDRGKAFF	TGTGCCAGCAGCTTAGGAGACAGGGGTAAAGCTTTCTTT
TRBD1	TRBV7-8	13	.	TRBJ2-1	CASGTGAYNEQFF	TGTGCTTCCGGGACAGGGGCCTACAATGAGCAGTTCTTC
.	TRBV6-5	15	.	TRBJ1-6	CASSLVQDHNSPLHF	TGTGCCAGCAGTTTGGTACAGGACCATAATTCACCCCTCCACTTT
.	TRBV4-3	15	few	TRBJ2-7	CASSQDFSGTDEQYF	TGCGCCAGCAGCCAAGATTTTAGCGGGACAGACGAGCAGTACTTC
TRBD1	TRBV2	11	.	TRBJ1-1	CASTQGVEAFF	TGTGCCAGCACCCAGGGGGTTGAAGCTTTCTTT
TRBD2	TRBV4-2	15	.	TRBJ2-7	CASSQEGSGVYEQYF	TGTGCCAGCAGCCAAGAAGGAAGCGGGGTGTACGAGCAGTACTTC
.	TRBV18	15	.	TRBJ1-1	CASSPPITGNTEAFF	TGTGCCAGCTCACCACCTATAACAGGGAATACTGAAGCTTTCTTT
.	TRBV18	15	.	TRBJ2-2	CASSRTPANTGELFF	TGTGCCAGCTCACGGACACCTGCGAACACCGGGGAGCTGTTTTTT
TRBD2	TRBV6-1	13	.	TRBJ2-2	CASSGDGTGELFF	TGTGCCTCTAGCGGGGACGGGACCGGGGAGCTGTTTTTT
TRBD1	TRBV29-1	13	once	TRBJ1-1	CSHSLGGSPEAFF	TGCAGCCACTCCTTAGGGGGCTCTCCCGAAGCTTTCTTT
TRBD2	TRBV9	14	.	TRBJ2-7	CASSVASGMYEQYF	TGTGCCAGCAGCGTAGCTAGCGGGATGTACGAGCAGTACTTC
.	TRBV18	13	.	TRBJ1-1	CASSPRALAEAFF	TGTGCCAGCTCACCACGCGCCCTCGCTGAAGCTTTCTTT
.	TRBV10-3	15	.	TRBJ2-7	CAISADGKTLYEQYF	TGTGCCATCAGTGCGGACGGGAAGACTCTTTACGAGCAGTACTTC
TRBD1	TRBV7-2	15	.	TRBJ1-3	CASSLTRDRGNTIYF	TGTGCCAGCAGCTTGACCCGGGACAGGGGGAACACCATATATTTT
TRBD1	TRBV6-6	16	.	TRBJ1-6	CASSYPPGQGSSPLHF	TGTGCCAGCAGTTACCCGCCGGGACAGGGGTCATCACCCCTCCACTTT
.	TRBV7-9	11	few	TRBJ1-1	CASLSLTEAFF	TGTGCCAGTCTCAGTCTCACTGAAGCTTTCTTT
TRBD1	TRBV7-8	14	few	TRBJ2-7	CASSYGTGTYEQYF	TGTGCCAGCAGCTACGGGACAGGGACCTACGAGCAGTACTTC
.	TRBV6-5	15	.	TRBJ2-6	CATRRGGYGANVLTF	TGTGCCACGAGAAGGGGTGGATACGGGGCCAACGTCCTGACTTTC
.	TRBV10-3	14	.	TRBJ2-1	CAITSGRGHNEQFF	TGTGCCATCACCTCGGGTCGGGGTCACAATGAGCAGTTCTTC
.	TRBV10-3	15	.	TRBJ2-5	CAISPSEAWQETQYF	TGTGCCATCAGCCCCTCCGAGGCGTGGCAAGAGACCCAGTACTTC
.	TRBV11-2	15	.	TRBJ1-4	CASSLEPGANEKLFF	TGTGCCAGCAGCTTAGAGCCAGGGGCTAATGAAAAACTGTTTTTT
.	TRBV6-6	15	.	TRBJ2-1	CASRTGTYSYNEQFF	TGTGCCAGCAGAACCGGGACGTACTCCTACAATGAGCAGTTCTTC
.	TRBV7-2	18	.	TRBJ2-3	CASSPRKTTSSGTDTQYF	TGTGCCAGCAGCCCTCGAAAGACAACTAGTTCTGGCACAGATACGCAGTATTTT
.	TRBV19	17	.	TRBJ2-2	CASRDGVYGWDPGELFF	TGTGCCAGTAGGGACGGGGTGTATGGATGGGATCCCGGGGAGCTGTTTTTT
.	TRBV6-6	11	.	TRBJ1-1	CASSSAGEAFF	TGTGCCAGCAGTTCGGCAGGAGAAGCTTTCTTT
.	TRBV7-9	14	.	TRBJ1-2	CASSLALGDYGYTF	TGTGCCAGCAGCTTAGCGCTTGGGGACTATGGCTACACCTTC
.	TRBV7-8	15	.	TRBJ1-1	CASSSVLFTNTEAFF	TGTGCCAGCAGCTCGGTCCTATTTACCAACACTGAAGCTTTCTTT
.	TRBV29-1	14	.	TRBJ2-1	CSVIPTQTYNEQFF	TGCAGCGTTATCCCGACCCAGACCTACAATGAGCAGTTCTTC
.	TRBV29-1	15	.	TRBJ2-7	CSVEDLRGTYYEQYF	TGCAGCGTTGAAGATCTTAGGGGCACCTACTACGAGCAGTACTTC
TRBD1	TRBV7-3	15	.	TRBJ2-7	CASSLTGQGVYEQYF	TGTGCCAGCAGCTTAACGGGGCAGGGGGTCTACGAGCAGTACTTC
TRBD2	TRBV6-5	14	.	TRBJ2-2	CASSHMGGTGELFF	TGTGCCAGCAGCCACATGGGGGGGACCGGGGAGCTGTTTTTT
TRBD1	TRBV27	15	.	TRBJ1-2	CASSLQFDRGHGYTF	TGTGCCAGCAGCCTCCAATTTGACAGGGGGCATGGCTACACCTTC
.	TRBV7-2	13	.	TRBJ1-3	CASSLGLGNTIYF	TGTGCCAGCAGCTTAGGGTTGGGAAACACCATATATTTT
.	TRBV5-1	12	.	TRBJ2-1	CASSLDSYEQFF	TGCGCCAGCAGCTTGGATTCCTATGAGCAGTTCTTC
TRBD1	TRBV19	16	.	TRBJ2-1	CASSIPGQLSYNEQFF	TGTGCCAGTAGTATCCCGGGACAGCTATCCTACAATGAGCAGTTCTTC
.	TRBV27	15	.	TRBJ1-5	CASKARDSFNQPQHF	TGTGCCAGCAAAGCTCGGGACTCCTTTAATCAGCCCCAGCATTTT
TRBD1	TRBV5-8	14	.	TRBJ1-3	CASSLLTGFDTIYF	TGTGCCAGCAGCTTACTGACAGGGTTTGACACCATATATTTT
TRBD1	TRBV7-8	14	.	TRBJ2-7	CASSGPGQGHEQYF	TGTGCCAGCAGCGGCCCGGGACAGGGCCACGAGCAGTACTTC
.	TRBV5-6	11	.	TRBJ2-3	CASSLTDTQYF	TGTGCCAGCAGCTTGACAGATACGCAGTATTTT
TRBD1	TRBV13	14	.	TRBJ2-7	CASSSGTALYEQYF	TGTGCCAGCAGCAGTGGGACAGCTCTGTACGAGCAGTACTTC
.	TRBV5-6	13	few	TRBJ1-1	CASSFSPNTEAFF	TGTGCCAGCAGCTTTTCACCGAACACTGAAGCTTTCTTT
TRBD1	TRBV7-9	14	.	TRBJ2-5	CASSPTGGRETQYF	TGTGCCAGCAGCCCGACAGGGGGCCGAGAGACCCAGTACTTC
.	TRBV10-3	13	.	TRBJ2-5	CAISPPGQETQYF	TGTGCCATCAGTCCTCCGGGACAAGAGACCCAGTACTTC
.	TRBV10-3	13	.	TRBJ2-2	CAIRPHFDGELFF	TGTGCCATCAGACCCCACTTTGACGGGGAGCTGTTTTTT
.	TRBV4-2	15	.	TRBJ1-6	CASSQDRAEDSPLHF	TGTGCCAGCAGCCAAGATCGTGCAGAGGATTCACCCCTCCACTTT